Listed here are 28 T cell receptor beta chains from one sample, sequenced in a study of cytomegalovirus exposure and HLA in healthy donors (dated by TCRdb to the late 2010s). Library creation used the immunoSEQ multiplex PCR assay. The multiplex PCR relied on a mix of 60 forward primers for TCR Vbeta segments and 13 reverse primers for TCR Jbeta segments. This immuneACCESS table, as held by TCRdb, lists in-frame sequences with V and J called but not all clones. Of the missing ones, under half trace to an unresolved V gene in checked studies; the others have no known cause. The sample includes some 95,000 clones, with around 77% observed a single time. Around 7% of the sample is in the top ten clones. The sample was PBMCs. The receptors here all came from a young man in good health and CMV-seronegative.

The chain joins TRBV29-1 to TRBJ1-2; a possible D gene is TRBD1 (5 bases). This CDR3 contains 18 residues. Trimming took 0 bases from V and 3 from J, leaving 23 bases between them. Germline V gene sequence: CDR1 SQVTM, CDR2 ANQGSEA. Here the CDR3 DNA reads TGCAGCGTTGAAGATAGGTCCGGGCAGGGCCCATGGCACTATGGCTACACCTTC. Encoded protein: CSVEDRSGQGPWHYGYTF.

The V and J genes are TRBV11-1 and TRBJ2-6; perhaps TRBD2 as D (5 bases). This CDR3 has 15 amino acids. CDR1 is SGHAT and CDR2 is FQDESV in the germline V gene (reference sequence). Trimming removed 5 bases at V and 1 base at J, with 9 bases between. The CDR3 reads CASSQRGSGANVLTF. The CDR3 coding sequence is TGTGCCAGCAGCCAGAGAGGGTCTGGGGCCAACGTCCTGACTTTC.

V gene TRBV5-1 combines with J gene TRBJ2-5; TRBD1 agrees at 10 bases. J lost 4 bases, V lost 1 base, and 7 bases had no gene match. There are 16 residues in the CDR3. CDR1 is SGHRS and CDR2 is YFSETQ in the germline V gene. CDR3 loop: CASSLFGTGDGETQYF. Written as DNA, the CDR3 is TGCGCCAGCAGCTTGTTTGGGACAGGGGATGGAGAGACCCAGTACTTC.

The chain recombines TRBV6-1 with TRBJ1-5; a possible D gene is TRBD1 (6 bases). This CDR3 comprises 13 residues. Germline loops: CDR1 MNHNS, CDR2 SASEGT. V shed 6 bases and J shed 6 bases, with 12 bases lying between them. CDR3 sequence (DNA): TGTGCCAGCAGCACAGGGTCCTCTCAGCCCCAGCATTTT. Translated, it gives CASSTGSSQPQHF.

CDR3 protein: CASSPKETQYF. As DNA, the CDR3 is TGTGCCAGCTCACCTAAAGAGACCCAGTACTTC. The gene calls are TRBV18 and TRBJ2-5; D not certain. V shed 3 bases and J shed 3 bases, with 2 bases lying between them. The CDR3 extends over 11 amino acids. CDR1 and CDR2 from the germline V gene are KGHSH and LQKENI.

This sequence joins TRBV11-3 and TRBJ2-4, with D perhaps TRBD1 (6 bases). Germline V gene data show CDR1 as SGHNT and CDR2 as YENEEA. Trimming took 0 bases from V and 2 from J, leaving 11 bases between them. The CDR3 is made up of 16 amino acids. CDR3 nucleotides: TGTGCCAGCAGCTTAGATCTCAGGGGCACCAAAAACATTCAGTACTTC. This sequence encodes CASSLDLRGTKNIQYF.

This chain links TRBV7-2 with TRBJ1-4; D uncertain. The V gene lost 1 base and the J gene lost 5 bases, with 8 bases spanning the gap. Germline V gene sequence: CDR1 SGHTA, CDR2 FQGNSA. This CDR3 is built from 14 residues. For the CDR3, the DNA is TGTGCCAGCAGCTTAGGAGGCGGAAATGAAAAACTGTTTTTT. Encoded protein: CASSLGGGNEKLFF.

V usage is TRBV5-6 and J usage is TRBJ2-3, with 7 bases matching TRBD2. The CDR3 has 13 residues. Trimming took 2 bases from V and 6 from J; bases not matched to a gene: 3. Germline V gene data show CDR1 as SGHDT and CDR2 as YYEEEE. The CDR3 DNA follows: TGTGCCAGCAGCTTCGTCGGGGGGGATACGCAGTATTTT. Its translation is CASSFVGGDTQYF.

This clone was found a few times. V gene TRBV13 combines with J gene TRBJ2-6, with TRBD1 matching 11 bases. The CDR3 has 17 residues. V was clipped by 7 bases and J by 2 bases; unmatched bases: 7. The germline V gene has CDR1 PRHDT and CDR2 FYEKMQ (reference sequence). This chain's CDR3 is CASTFRTGGTGANVLTF. As DNA, the CDR3 is TGTGCCAGCACCTTTCGGACAGGGGGCACTGGGGCCAACGTCCTGACTTTC. The full variable domain, rest sourced from reference TRBV13 and TRBJ2-6, is AAGVIQSPRHLIKEKRETATLKCYPIPRHDTVYWYQQGPGQDPQFLISFYEKMQSDKGSIPDRFSAQQFSDYHSELNMSSLELGDSALYFCASTFRTGGTGANVLTFGAGSRLTVL.

This clone came up once. V is TRBV7-2 and J is TRBJ2-5, with D unresolved. The V end was cut by 3 bases, the J end by 5 bases, with 10 bases between. Looked up from germline, CDR1 is SGHTA and CDR2 is FQGNSA. The CDR3 is 13 amino acids. The CDR3 region is CASSLTARETQYF. The CDR3 nucleotides are TGTGCCAGCAGCTTGACCGCGAGGGAGACCCAGTACTTC.

This chain uses TRBV28 with TRBJ2-7, with TRBD1 matching 8 bases. Germline CDR1 reads MDHEN; CDR2 reads SYDVKM. Unmatched junction bases numbered 5, after V lost 3 bases and J lost 4 bases. The CDR3 length is 14 residues. The CDR3 DNA sequence: TGTGCCAGCAGTTTTGGGGACAGGCCGTACGAGCAGTACTTC. Protein product: CASSFGDRPYEQYF.

CDR3 loop: CASSLVAGPGNTIYF. The CDR3 DNA reads TGCGCCAGCAGCTTGGTTGCAGGGCCAGGAAACACCATATATTTT. The rearrangement joins TRBV5-1 to TRBJ1-3, with a weak D call TRBD1 (5 bases). The CDR3 is 15 amino acids. The V gene's germline CDR1 is SGHRS and CDR2 YFSETQ. Trimming took off 0 bases at V and 4 bases at J, with 11 bases between the two ends.

The chain couples TRBV2 to TRBJ1-5; 7 positions agree with TRBD1. This CDR3 contains 15 residues. The V and J ends lost 2 bases and 7 bases, in that order; junction bases with no gene match: 8. Germline CDR1 is SNHLY and CDR2 is FYNNEI. CDR3 amino acids: CASSELGTETQPQHF. CDR3 nucleotide sequence: TGTGCCAGCAGTGAACTCGGGACAGAGACCCAGCCCCAGCATTTT.

This clone was detected only once. The chain couples TRBV7-2 to TRBJ1-5; TRBD1 matches 9 bases. The CDR3 loop spans 14 amino acids. After removal of 5 bases from V and 6 bases from J, the junction contained 5 bases not matched to a gene. Per the germline V gene, CDR1 is SGHTA and CDR2 is FQGNSA. This chain's CDR3 is CASSPRDRAQPQHF. CDR3 nucleotide sequence: TGTGCCAGCAGCCCCCGGGACAGGGCTCAGCCCCAGCATTTT.

The V and J genes are TRBV30 and TRBJ1-2, with unresolved D. The V end was cut by 0 bases, the J end by 0 bases, with 5 bases between. The length of the CDR3 is 13 residues. Looked up from germline, CDR1 is GTSNPN and CDR2 is SVGIG (reference sequence). CDR3 bases: TGTGCCTGGAGTGTAGAGGCTAACTATGGCTACACCTTC. This sequence encodes CAWSVEANYGYTF.

This sequence joins TRBV9 and TRBJ2-7; D not certain. The germline V gene has CDR1 SGDLS and CDR2 YYNGEE. CDR3 size: 14 residues. Trimming stripped 2 bases from V and 2 bases from J, with 11 bases between. The CDR3 spells CASSVKPAAYEQYF. CDR3 nucleotide sequence: TGTGCCAGCAGCGTCAAACCCGCAGCCTACGAGCAGTACTTC.

This clone was recorded a few times. The chain is built from TRBV19 and TRBJ1-1; D remains ambiguous. Germline-derived CDR1 and CDR2 are LNHDA and SQIVND (reference sequence). CDR3 length equals 14 residues. V lost 5 bases, J lost 1 base, and 11 bases lay in between. The chain's CDR3 is CASSPNTKNTEAFF. The DNA for the CDR3 is TGTGCCAGTAGTCCGAACACAAAGAACACTGAAGCTTTCTTT.

The chain couples TRBV4-3 to TRBJ2-3; D is ambiguous. Trimming pared 1 base from V and 7 bases from J, leaving 12 bases between. The germline V gene has CDR1 LGHNA and CDR2 YSLEER. The CDR3 length is 14 residues. The CDR3, as DNA: TGCGCCAGCAGCCAAGCCGGCTTTACTAATACGCAGTATTTT. The encoded protein is CASSQAGFTNTQYF.

The chain combines TRBV6-4 with TRBJ2-3; 10 bases are a match to TRBD2. The V segment lost 6 bases and the J segment 1 base; nucleotides outside the gene matches: 7. Germline assignment: CDR1 MRHNA and CDR2 SNTAGT. This CDR3 spans 16 amino acids. The DNA of the CDR3 is TGTGCCAGCAGCGCCCACGGGACTAGCGGCACAGATACGCAGTATTTT. This translates into CASSAHGTSGTDTQYF.

V gene TRBV6-4 combines with J gene TRBJ2-2; D remains unclear. V shed 2 bases and J shed 5 bases, with 6 bases lying between them. CDR1 MRHNA and CDR2 SNTAGT come from the germline V gene. The CDR3 has 13 residues. The CDR3 nucleotides are TGTGCCAGCAGTGACGAGGAGACCGGGGAGCTGTTTTTT. It translates to CASSDEETGELFF.

The chain is built from TRBV15 and TRBJ2-1, with a weak D call TRBD2 (7 bases). The CDR3 has 15 residues. With 5 bases removed from V and 1 base from J, the gap between germline ends came to 12 bases. Per germline, CDR1 LNHNV and CDR2 YYDKDF (reference sequence). The CDR3 DNA is TGTGCCACCAGCCAAGGGGGGGTATCCTACAATGAGCAGTTCTTC. Amino acids: CATSQGGVSYNEQFF. Full variable domain (outside the CDR3, taken from reference TRBV15 and TRBJ2-1): DAMVIQNPRYQVTQFGKPVTLSCSQTLNHNVMYWYQQKSSQAPKLLFHYYDKDFNNEADTPDNFQSRRPNTSFCFLDIRSPGLGDTAMYLCATSQGGVSYNEQFFGPGTRLTVL.

V usage is TRBV10-3 and J usage is TRBJ2-3; 12 bases fit TRBD2. With V trimmed by 9 bases and J by 0 bases, 1 base remained unmatched. The CDR3 totals 14 residues. The germline V gene has CDR1 ENHRY and CDR2 SYGVKD. DNA of the CDR3: TGTGCCATTGGGACTAGCGGGAGCACAGATACGCAGTATTTT. It yields the protein CAIGTSGSTDTQYF.

This chain connects TRBV5-4 to TRBJ2-7, with 7 nucleotides matching TRBD1. Germline CDR1 reads SGHNT; CDR2 reads YYREEE (reference sequence). The CDR3 is 16 residues long. The junction had 11 bases not matched to a gene; V was cut back by 4 bases and J by 1 base. The CDR3 region has the DNA TGTGCCAGCAGCCCGGAAGGCGCAGGGGGTTCCTACGAGCAGTACTTC. Amino acids: CASSPEGAGGSYEQYF.

V gene TRBV5-1 combines with J gene TRBJ2-2; the D gene is possibly TRBD1 (5 bases). The CDR3 has 15 amino acids. Germline values: CDR1 SGHRS, CDR2 YFSETQ. The V gene lost 7 bases and the J gene lost 4 bases, with 17 bases spanning the gap. The CDR3 here is CASRPPGLITGELFF. The CDR3 DNA sequence: TGCGCCAGCCGGCCACCAGGGCTCATCACCGGGGAGCTGTTTTTT.

V gene TRBV30 combines with J gene TRBJ2-7; tentative D call: TRBD2 (6 bases). V lost 6 bases and J lost 0, with 15 bases in between. Looked up from germline, CDR1 is GTSNPN and CDR2 is SVGIG (reference sequence). The CDR3 runs to 14 residues. Here the CDR3 DNA reads TGTGCCTGCGCCTGGGGGGTCCGCTCCTACGAGCAGTACTTC. It codes for CACAWGVRSYEQYF.

This chain joins TRBV13 and TRBJ2-7, with 7 bases aligning to TRBD1. The V and J ends lost 4 bases and 6 bases, in that order; junction bases with no gene match: 3. Germline V gene data show CDR1 as PRHDT and CDR2 as FYEKMQ (reference sequence). The CDR3 totals 12 residues. The CDR3 here is CASSSTGREQYF. The CDR3 DNA reads as TGTGCCAGCAGCTCGACAGGGCGCGAGCAGTACTTC.

This clone was counted a single time. The rearrangement links TRBV5-1 to TRBJ2-7, with a weak D call TRBD1 (6 bases). Between the trimmed V and J ends, which lost 0 bases and 2 bases, there was a span of 9 bases. From germline, CDR1 is SGHRS and CDR2 YFSETQ. This CDR3 comprises 14 residues. The CDR3 sequence is CASSLVTGTYEQYF. The CDR3 nucleotides read TGCGCCAGCAGCTTGGTGACAGGAACCTACGAGCAGTACTTC.

The J gene is TRBJ2-5, the V gene TRBV5-4; D perhaps matches TRBD1 (5 bases). Per germline, CDR1 SGHNT and CDR2 YYREEE (reference sequence). The length of the CDR3 is 14 residues. Between the trimmed V and J ends, which lost 4 bases and 6 bases, there was a span of 16 bases. CDR3 nucleotide sequence: TGTGCCAGCAGCCCCTTCCAGGGTCCCAAGACCCAGTACTTC. This codes for CASSPFQGPKTQYF.